The source of this T cell receptor (beta chain) is a study of blood T cells in healthy people across ages. Ten milliliters of peripheral blood were drawn from each donor. The CDR3 runs 15 residues. V lost 4 bases, J lost 8 bases, and 17 bases lay in between. Germline-derived CDR1 and CDR2 are MNHEY and SVGAGI. Primed by a sample-barcoded 5' primer and a J-beta primer mix, a second PCR proceeded for roughly 7 to 11 cycles. TCRdb itself ran the 5' RACE reads through MiXCR, one entry per CDR3 protein. The sample yields 800,000 or so distinct CDR3 sequences, less than 60% seen once. The chain is built from TRBV6-5 and TRBJ1-4, with D perhaps TRBD1 (5 bases). The source material was blood. This sequence was found in a man aged 80 or over in good health. The CDR3 sequence is CASSLNQGTYEKLFF. CDR3 sequence (DNA): TGTGCCAGCAGTTTAAACCAAGGGACGTACGAAAAACTGTTTTTT.